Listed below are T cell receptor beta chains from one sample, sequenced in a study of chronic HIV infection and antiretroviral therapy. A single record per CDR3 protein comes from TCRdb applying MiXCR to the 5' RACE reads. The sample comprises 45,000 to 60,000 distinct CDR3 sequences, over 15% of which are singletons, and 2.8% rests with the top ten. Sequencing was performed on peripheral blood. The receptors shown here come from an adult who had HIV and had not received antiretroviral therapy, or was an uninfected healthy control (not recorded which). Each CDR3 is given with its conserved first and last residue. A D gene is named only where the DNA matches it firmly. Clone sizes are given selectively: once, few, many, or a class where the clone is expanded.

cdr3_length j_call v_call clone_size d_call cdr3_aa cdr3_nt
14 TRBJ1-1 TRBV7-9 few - CASQQNKVSTEAFF TGTGCCAGCCAGCAGAACAAGGTCAGCACTGAAGCTTTCTTT
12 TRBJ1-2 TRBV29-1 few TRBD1 CSVQGGSYGYTF TGCAGCGTCCAGGGGGGCAGCTATGGCTACACCTTC
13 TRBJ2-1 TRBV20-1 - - CSAFDTNPNEQFF TGCAGTGCTTTCGACACGAATCCCAATGAGCAGTTCTTC
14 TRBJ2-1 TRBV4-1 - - CASSSDIAGNEQFF TGCGCCAGCAGTTCCGACATCGCGGGAAATGAGCAGTTCTTC
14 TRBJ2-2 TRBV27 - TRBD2 CASSISGSRGELFF TGTGCCAGCAGTATAAGCGGGAGTAGGGGGGAGCTGTTTTTT
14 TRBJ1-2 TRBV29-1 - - CSVEAVRAPYGYTF TGCAGCGTTGAAGCAGTAAGGGCCCCATATGGCTACACCTTC
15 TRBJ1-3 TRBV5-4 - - CASSLDIGVGNTIYF TGTGCCAGCAGCTTGGATATAGGGGTCGGAAACACCATATATTTT
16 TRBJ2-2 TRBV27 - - CASSLLAQEPTGELFF TGTGCCAGCAGTTTACTAGCACAGGAACCCACCGGGGAGCTGTTTTTT
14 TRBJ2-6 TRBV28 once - CASKRVSGANVLTF TGTGCCAGCAAGCGGGTCTCTGGGGCCAACGTCCTGACTTTC
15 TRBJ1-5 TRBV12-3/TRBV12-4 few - CASSLGGLSNQPQHF TGTGCCAGCAGTTTGGGGGGTCTTAGCAATCAGCCCCAGCATTTT
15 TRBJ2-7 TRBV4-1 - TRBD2 CASSLSTGTNNEQYF TGCGCCAGCAGTCTTTCCACCGGGACTAATAACGAGCAGTACTTC
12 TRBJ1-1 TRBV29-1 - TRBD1 CSVVTGVTEAFF TGCAGCGTTGTAACAGGGGTCACTGAAGCTTTCTTT
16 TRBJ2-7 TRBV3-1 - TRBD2 CASSPRVAGGPYEQYF TGTGCCAGCAGCCCCCGGGTAGCGGGAGGGCCATACGAGCAGTACTTC
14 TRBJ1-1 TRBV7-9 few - CASSLARRGTEAFF TGTGCCAGCAGCTTAGCGCGGAGGGGCACTGAAGCTTTCTTT
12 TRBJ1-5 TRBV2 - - CASSEANQPQHF TGTGCCAGCAGTGAAGCTAATCAGCCCCAGCATTTT
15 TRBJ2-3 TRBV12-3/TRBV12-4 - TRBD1 CASTPRGTGGDTQYF TGTGCCAGCACCCCCAGAGGAACAGGGGGCGATACGCAGTATTTT
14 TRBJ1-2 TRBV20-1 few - CSARAMGDNYGYTF TGCAGTGCTAGAGCCATGGGGGACAACTATGGCTACACCTTC
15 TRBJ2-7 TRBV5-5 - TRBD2 CASSYYSGVGEEQYF TGTGCCAGCAGCTACTATAGCGGGGTGGGTGAGGAGCAGTACTTC
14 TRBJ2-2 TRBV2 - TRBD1 CASSVAGGTGELFF TGTGCCAGCAGTGTCGCAGGGGGCACCGGGGAGCTGTTTTTT
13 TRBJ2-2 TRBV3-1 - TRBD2 CASSLGRSGELFF TGTGCCAGCAGCCTCGGGAGGTCCGGGGAGCTGTTTTTT
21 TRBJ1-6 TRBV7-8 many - CASSSRIPAGGRSSYNSPLHF TGTGCCAGCAGCTCTAGAATCCCAGCCGGGGGGCGATCTTCCTATAATTCACCCCTCCACTTT
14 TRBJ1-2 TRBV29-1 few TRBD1 CSVATGGARYGYTF TGCAGCGTCGCAACAGGGGGCGCCCGCTATGGCTACACCTTC